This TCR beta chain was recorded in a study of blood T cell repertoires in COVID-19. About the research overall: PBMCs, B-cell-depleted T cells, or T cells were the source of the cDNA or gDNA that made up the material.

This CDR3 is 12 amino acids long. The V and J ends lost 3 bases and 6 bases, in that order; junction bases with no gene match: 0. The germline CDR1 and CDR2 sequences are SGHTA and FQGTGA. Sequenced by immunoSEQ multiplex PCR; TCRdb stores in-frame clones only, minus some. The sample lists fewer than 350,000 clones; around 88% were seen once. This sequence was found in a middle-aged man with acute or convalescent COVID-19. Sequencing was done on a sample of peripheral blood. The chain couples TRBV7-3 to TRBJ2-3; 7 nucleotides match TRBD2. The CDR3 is CASSFGGDTQYF. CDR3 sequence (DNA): TGTGCCAGCAGCTTCGGGGGGGATACGCAGTATTTT.